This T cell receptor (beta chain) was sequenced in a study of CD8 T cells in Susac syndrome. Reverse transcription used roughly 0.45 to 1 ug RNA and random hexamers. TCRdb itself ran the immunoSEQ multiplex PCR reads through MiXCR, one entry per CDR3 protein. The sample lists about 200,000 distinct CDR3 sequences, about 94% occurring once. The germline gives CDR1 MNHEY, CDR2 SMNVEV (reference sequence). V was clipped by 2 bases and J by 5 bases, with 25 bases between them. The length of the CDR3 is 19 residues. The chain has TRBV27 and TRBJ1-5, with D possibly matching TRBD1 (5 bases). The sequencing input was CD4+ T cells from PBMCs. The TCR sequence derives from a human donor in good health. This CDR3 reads CASSLGWGQGLFSDQPQHF. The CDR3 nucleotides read TGTGCCAGCAGTTTAGGTTGGGGCCAGGGATTGTTCAGCGATCAGCCCCAGCATTTT.